This T cell receptor beta chain came from a study of T cell repertoires in cytomegalovirus infection. In the study overall: The authors relied on CMV epitopes, both recently identified HLA-C-restricted and well-studied HLA-B-restricted. Both a matching HLA type and CMV infection were indicated by public TCR beta signatures. Whole-study findings and limits: The response measured ex vivo was dominated by TCR beta clonotypes (HLA-C-restricted and CMV-specific). Summed public TCR beta family frequency identified CMV carriers bearing the relevant HLA.

One entry per CDR3 protein, called by TCRdb with MiXCR from the reads. The sample contains approximately 220,000 distinct CDR3 sequences, around 35% of which appear only once. This clonotype occurred many times. Its antigen is undetermined. Germline V gives CDR1 SEHNR, CDR2 FQNEAQ (reference sequence). V was trimmed by 4 bases and J by 7 bases, leaving 17 bases between them. CDR3 length: 14 residues. Sequencing used CD8+ T cells from cultured PBMCs, obtained from culture after CMV antigen stimulation. The source is a human donor in good health (CMV status not recorded). Some clones in this sample may be carry-over from other donors' samples. The V and J genes are TRBV7-9 and TRBJ2-7; D possibly matches TRBD1 or TRBD2 (7 bases each). CDR3 sequence reads: CASSSGGATREQYF. CDR3 in DNA: TGTGCCAGCAGCTCAGGGGGGGCGACTAGAGAGCAGTACTTC.